The next 20 T cell receptor beta chains were all read from a single sample in a study of blood T cell repertoires in COVID-19. Generated by immunoSEQ multiplex PCR, the TCRdb table keeps only in-frame clones and is missing some. The sample shows hundreds of thousands of clones, roughly 90% of them seen only once. The sample consisted of peripheral blood. These receptors all come from a man in his sixties who had recovered from COVID-19.

The rearrangement joins TRBV5-4 to TRBJ1-2; 7 nucleotides align to TRBD1. The germline V gene encodes CDR1 SGHNT and CDR2 YYREEE (reference sequence). The CDR3 extends over 13 amino acids. J lost 7 bases, V lost 3 bases, and 6 bases had no gene match. The CDR3 region is CASSWTGRPGYTF. The CDR3, as DNA: TGTGCCAGCAGCTGGACAGGACGGCCTGGCTACACCTTC.

As for this clone: One end of the junction does not line up with germline, which may come from a read error. V and J are TRBV5-4 and TRBJ2-3; TRBD1 agrees at 7 bases. Per the germline V gene, CDR1 is SGHNT and CDR2 is YYREEE (reference sequence). CDR3 length: 12 amino acids. The CDR3: CASSFEGASESF. The DNA for the CDR3 is TGTGCCAGCAGCTTTGAGGGGGCAAGCGAGAGTTTT.

The chain combines TRBV9 with TRBJ2-5; D is perhaps TRBD2 (5 bases). The V and J ends lost 0 bases and 5 bases respectively, with 17 bases between them. The germline gives CDR1 SGDLS, CDR2 YYNGEE. This CDR3 has 16 residues. The CDR3 DNA follows: TGTGCCAGCAGCGTAGAGTGGCTAGCCGCGGAGGAGACCCAGTACTTC. It codes for CASSVEWLAAEETQYF.

The J gene is TRBJ1-1, the V gene TRBV7-9; 8 bases are a match to TRBD1. The CDR3 sequence is 15 residues long. Looked up from germline, CDR1 is SEHNR and CDR2 is FQNEAQ (reference sequence). With 4 bases clipped from V and 7 bases from J, the junction kept 11 bases outside the gene matches. This CDR3 is CASSSPRDRRFEAFF. Here the CDR3 DNA reads TGTGCCAGCAGCTCCCCCCGGGACAGGCGATTTGAAGCTTTCTTT.

V is TRBV4-3 and J is TRBJ2-1, with D possibly being TRBD2 (6 bases). The CDR3 length is 17 residues. Trimming left V 0 bases short and J 2 bases short, with 14 bases between. Germline lookup yields CDR1 LGHNA and CDR2 YSLEER. This chain's CDR3 is CASSQEAQRAAYNEQFF. As DNA, the CDR3 is TGCGCCAGCAGCCAAGAGGCCCAGCGGGCGGCCTACAATGAGCAGTTCTTC.

The chain carries TRBV9 and TRBJ2-5; 9 nucleotides agree with TRBD1. J gave up 5 bases and V 4 bases, and 6 bases lay outside the gene matches. The CDR3 has 14 residues. Germline CDR1 is SGDLS and CDR2 is YYNGEE. DNA for the CDR3: TGTGCCAGCAGCCGGACAGGGGCAGGGGAGACCCAGTACTTC. Encoded protein: CASSRTGAGETQYF.

This sequence joins TRBV5-1 and TRBJ2-3; TRBD2 agrees at 11 bases. The germline CDR1 and CDR2 sequences are SGHRS and YFSETQ. The CDR3 contains 17 residues. V was pared by 1 base and J by 5 bases, with 9 bases of the junction left unmatched. The DNA of the CDR3 is TGCGCCAGCAGCTTGTCAAAAAGACTAGCGGGAAGAGATACGCAGTATTTT. It yields the protein CASSLSKRLAGRDTQYF. Filled out from reference TRBV5-1 and TRBJ2-3, the complete variable domain reads KAGVTQTPRYLIKTRGQQVTLSCSPISGHRSVSWYQQTPGQGLQFLFEYFSETQRNKGNFPGRFSGRQFSNSRSEMNVSTLELGDSALYLCASSLSKRLAGRDTQYFGPGTRLTVL.

V and J are TRBV6-4 and TRBJ1-3; D gene uncertain. The ends were cut back, 4 bases at V and 2 bases at J, with 21 bases in the middle. The CDR3 is 18 amino acids. Germline-derived CDR1 and CDR2 are MRHNA and SNTAGT. The CDR3 spells CASSGSGRSLWPGNTIYF. The CDR3 DNA reads TGTGCCAGCAGTGGAAGTGGTAGGAGCCTGTGGCCTGGAAACACCATATATTTT.

This chain links TRBV2 with TRBJ2-7; D uncertain. CDR1 SNHLY and CDR2 FYNNEI come from the germline V gene. Trimming took off 7 bases at V and 2 bases at J, with 18 bases between the two ends. This CDR3 spans 15 amino acids. CDR3 DNA sequence: TGTGCCAGCACCCTGAGCCTGGCGGTCACCTACGAGCAGTACTTC. Amino acid sequence: CASTLSLAVTYEQYF.

The V and J genes are TRBV27 and TRBJ2-2; D is undetermined. This CDR3 region has 15 residues. Trimming cost V 4 bases and J 7 bases, with 16 bases left between them. The germline gives CDR1 MNHEY, CDR2 SMNVEV (reference sequence). In DNA, the CDR3 is TGTGCCAGCAGTTCTACCCCCCGTCCCCGCGGGGAGCTGTTTTTT. Protein: CASSSTPRPRGELFF.

The rearrangement joins TRBV19 to TRBJ2-7; 9 nucleotides match TRBD1. CDR1 is LNHDA, CDR2 SQIVND, per germline (reference sequence). V lost 4 bases and J lost 2; bases outside the gene matches: 9. CDR3 length equals 16 residues. The CDR3 sequence is CASSNKPGTGPYEQYF. CDR3 DNA sequence: TGTGCCAGTAGTAATAAACCCGGGACAGGGCCCTACGAGCAGTACTTC.

The rearrangement uses TRBV6-5 and TRBJ1-6; tentative D call: TRBD1 (6 bases). This CDR3 has 14 residues. The germline gives CDR1 MNHEY, CDR2 SVGAGI. The ends were cut back, 6 bases at V and 10 bases at J, with 16 bases in the middle. In nucleotides, the CDR3 is TGTGCCAGCAGGCAGGACAGCCTCTGGTCACCCCTCCACTTT. Encoded protein: CASRQDSLWSPLHF.

CDR3 sequence (DNA): TGTGCCAGCAGCACCCTGGCGGGGCCAAATGAGCAGTTCTTC. Its translation is CASSTLAGPNEQFF. The rearrangement uses TRBV3-1 (or the pseudogene TRBV3-2) and TRBJ2-1, with a weak D call TRBD2 (6 bases). The CDR3 length is 14 residues. Trimming took 5 bases from V and 7 from J, leaving 15 bases between them. CDR1 is LGHDT and CDR2 is YNNKEL in the germline V gene (reference sequence).

J is TRBJ2-7 and V is TRBV30, with D unresolved. The germline gives CDR1 GTSNPN, CDR2 SVGIG (reference sequence). V lost 2 bases to trimming and J lost 1 base, with 9 bases between them. The CDR3 totals 13 residues. As DNA, the CDR3 is TGTGCCTGGAGTAGTCTAGTATCCTACGAGCAGTACTTC. This sequence encodes CAWSSLVSYEQYF.

The chain uses TRBV5-6 and TRBJ1-2, with 7 bases identical to TRBD1. The CDR3 is 14 amino acids. CDR1 SGHDT and CDR2 YYEEEE come from the germline V gene. The V gene end was trimmed by 0 bases and the J gene end by 2 bases; junction bases not matched to a gene: 1. The CDR3 region has the DNA TGTGCCAGCAGCTTGGAGGGACAGAACTATGGCTACACCTTC. Its translation: CASSLEGQNYGYTF.

This clone occurred once. This chain connects TRBV7-3 to TRBJ2-1, with TRBD2 matching over 14 bases. Trimming at V came to 5 bases and at J to 6 bases, leaving 6 bases not matched to a gene. The germline gives CDR1 SGHTA, CDR2 FQGTGA. The CDR3 loop spans 16 amino acids. CDR3 bases: TGTGCCAGCAGCCCGCGACTAGCGGGGGGGCTCAATGAGCAGTTCTTC. As protein: CASSPRLAGGLNEQFF. The full variable domain, rest sourced from reference TRBV7-3 and TRBJ2-1, is GAGVSQTPSNKVTEKGKYVELRCDPISGHTALYWYRQSLGQGPEFLIYFQGTGAADDSGLPNDRFFAVRPEGSVSTLKIQRTERGDSAVYLCASSPRLAGGLNEQFFGPGTRLTVL.

The chain is built from TRBV24-1 and TRBJ2-2; 9 bases match TRBD2. The CDR3 totals 15 residues. J lost 4 bases, V lost 3 bases, and 2 bases had no gene match. Germline CDR1 KGHDR, CDR2 SFDVKD. The DNA of the CDR3 is TGTGCCACCAGTGATCCGGGACTAGCCACCGGGGAGCTGTTTTTT. It is translated as CATSDPGLATGELFF.

The chain couples TRBV7-2 to TRBJ1-1, with TRBD1 identical over 7 bases. After removal of 1 base from V and 6 bases from J, the junction contained 2 bases not matched to a gene. The CDR3 has 13 amino acids. Germline CDR1 and CDR2: SGHTA and FQGNSA. The CDR3 is CASSLVRGAEAFF. The CDR3, as DNA: TGTGCCAGCAGCTTAGTCAGGGGGGCTGAAGCTTTCTTT. Drawing the rest from reference TRBV7-2 and TRBJ1-1, the complete variable domain is GAGVSQSPSNKVTEKGKDVELRCDPISGHTALYWYRQSLGQGLEFLIYFQGNSAPDKSGLPSDRFSAERTGGSVSTLTIQRTQQEDSAVYLCASSLVRGAEAFFGQGTRLTVV.

V and J are TRBV4-1 and TRBJ2-1; TRBD1 agrees at 10 bases. The CDR3 contains 15 residues. From germline, CDR1 is MGHRA and CDR2 YSYEKL. J lost 3 bases, V lost 2 bases, and 1 base had no gene match. The CDR3 here is CASSQWDRGYNEQFF. Here the CDR3 DNA reads TGCGCCAGCAGCCAATGGGACAGGGGCTACAATGAGCAGTTCTTC.

The rearrangement uses TRBV20-1 and TRBJ2-2; no definite D call. Germline CDR1 is DFQATT and CDR2 is SNEGSKA (reference sequence). The CDR3 covers 15 residues. V lost 3 bases, J lost 3 bases, and 14 bases lay in between. DNA for the CDR3: TGCAGTGCTAGTCCTACTGGGCAGGACACCGGGGAGCTGTTTTTT. This gives the protein CSASPTGQDTGELFF.